The 14 T cell receptor beta chains presented below share a single source sample, sequenced in a study of CD4+ T cells in melanoma (dated by TCRdb to the early 2020s). The library relied on the immunoSEQ multiplex PCR assay. In TCRdb, the immuneACCESS table is reduced to in-frame sequences with V and J assigned. These tables do not hold every clone; where another copy was compared, an unresolved V gene accounts for under half, and the others remain unexplained. The sample table lists thousands of clones, over 55% of them with a count of one. Jointly, the top ten make up over 15% of the sample. The sequencing sample was made of cells from a culture (not recorded whether cultured in vitro). The receptors derive from a human donor with melanoma.

The rearrangement uses TRBV7-3 and TRBJ2-7, with a possible D match to TRBD2 (6 bases). The CDR3 is 11 residues long. The V end lost 4 bases, the J end lost 6 bases, and 7 bases lay between the germline ends. CDR1 and CDR2 (germline): SGHTA, FQGTGA. DNA of the CDR3: TGTGCCAGCAGCTCCGGGGGCGAGCAGTACTTC. This translates into CASSSGGEQYF.

The chain is built from TRBV2 and TRBJ2-3; TRBD1 agrees at 7 bases. CDR3 size: 16 residues. The J segment lost 4 bases and the V segment lost 1 base, leaving 8 bases of the junction unmatched. The V gene's germline CDR1 is SNHLY and CDR2 FYNNEI. The CDR3 DNA reads as TGTGCCAGCAGTGAAGAGGTGACAGGGATGTCAGATACGCAGTATTTT. The encoded protein is CASSEEVTGMSDTQYF.

This chain connects TRBV21-1 to TRBJ1-1. TRBV21-1 is assigned pseudogene status. The CDR3 is made up of 15 amino acids. Here the CDR3 reads CASSLFARENTEAFF. The CDR3 nucleotides are TGTGCCAGCAGCCTCTTCGCAAGGGAGAACACTGAAGCTTTCTTT.

V is TRBV12-5 and J is TRBJ2-1, with D possibly called TRBD1 or TRBD2 (5 bases each). The CDR3 is made up of 13 amino acids. Trimming took 3 bases from V and 6 from J, leaving 9 bases between them. The germline V gene has CDR1 LGHNT and CDR2 FRNRAP. CDR3 bases: TGTGCTAGTGGTTTTCGGGGCCGCAATGAGCAGTTCTTC. Encoded protein: CASGFRGRNEQFF.

The chain recombines TRBV4-2 with TRBJ2-5; no firm D call. CDR1 and CDR2 from the germline V gene are LGHNA and YNFKEQ. This CDR3 spans 12 amino acids. The germline V and J ends were trimmed by 1 base and 5 bases, with 5 bases remaining between them. The CDR3, as DNA: TGTGCCAGCAGCCAAGGATCCGAGACCCAGTACTTC. Encoded protein: CASSQGSETQYF.

The CDR3 reads CASSLAPQSPLHF. The DNA for the CDR3 is TGTGCCAGCAGCTTAGCACCCCAGTCACCCCTCCACTTT. The chain links TRBV7-9 to TRBJ1-6; D not resolved. The V and J ends lost 0 bases and 10 bases respectively, with 7 bases between them. The CDR3 extends over 13 amino acids. Germline V CDR1 and CDR2: SEHNR, FQNEAQ (reference sequence).

The genes are TRBV18 and TRBJ2-5; D is possibly TRBD1 (5 bases). Germline V gene sequence: CDR1 KGHSH, CDR2 LQKENI. Trimming cost V 4 bases and J 2 bases, with 11 bases left between them. CDR3 size: 14 residues. For the CDR3, the DNA is TGTGCCAGCTCACTCACTCAGGGACAAGAGACCCAGTACTTC. Encoded protein: CASSLTQGQETQYF. Full variable domain (remainder filled in from reference TRBV18 and TRBJ2-5): NAGVMQNPRHLVRRRGQEARLRCSPMKGHSHVYWYRQLPEEGLKFMVYLQKENIIDESGMPKERFSAEFPKEGPSILRIQQVVRGDSAAYFCASSLTQGQETQYFGPGTRLLVL.

This clone was counted a single time. At one end the junction does not follow the germline gene, possibly because of a read error. The rearrangement joins TRBV27 to TRBJ1-4; perhaps TRBD1 as D (6 bases). Germline lookup yields CDR1 MNHEY and CDR2 SMNVEV (reference sequence). This CDR3 has 15 amino acids. DNA of the CDR3: TGTGCCAGCAGTTCCGCCCAACAGGGATACGAAAAGCTGTTTTTT. The encoded protein is CASSSAQQGYEKLFF.

The chain couples TRBV5-8 to TRBJ1-4, with a weak D call TRBD1 (6 bases). Germline V CDR1 and CDR2: SGHTS, YDEGEE. The CDR3 consists of 15 residues. Trimming shortened V by 6 bases and J by 6 bases, and 18 bases separated the two germline ends. The CDR3 reads CASTHRQAEDEKLFF. The DNA of the CDR3 is TGTGCCAGCACCCACCGACAGGCCGAGGATGAAAAACTGTTTTTT.

This clone was seen once. V and J are TRBV6-4 and TRBJ2-1; TRBD2 agrees at 7 bases. The CDR3 has 16 amino acids. V dropped 3 bases and J dropped 6; count of bases not matched to a gene: 11. Germline CDR1 is MRHNA and CDR2 is SNTAGT. The CDR3 sequence is CASSELRTSTLNEQFF. Written as DNA, the CDR3 is TGTGCCAGCAGTGAGTTAAGGACTAGTACGCTCAATGAGCAGTTCTTC.

This clone has only a few counts. The chain employs TRBV6-5 and TRBJ2-7; the D is unclear. The CDR3 has 15 residues. Trimming took 6 bases from V and 1 from J, leaving 16 bases between them. Germline V CDR1 and CDR2: MNHEY, SVGAGI. The CDR3 is CASSSEGPGSYEQYF. CDR3 coding DNA: TGTGCCAGCAGCTCCGAAGGACCCGGATCCTACGAGCAGTACTTC.

This clone was found a few times. This sequence joins TRBV13 and TRBJ1-6, with a weak D call TRBD1 (6 bases). This CDR3 spans 15 amino acids. The V and J ends lost 2 bases and 6 bases respectively, with 11 bases between them. Germline V gene sequence: CDR1 PRHDT, CDR2 FYEKMQ (reference sequence). The CDR3 reads CASSLLGAGNSPLHF. Here the CDR3 DNA reads TGTGCCAGCAGCTTACTGGGGGCTGGTAATTCACCCCTCCACTTT.

The chain has TRBV29-1 and TRBJ2-5, with TRBD1 matching over 7 bases. V trimming: 6 bases; J trimming: 5 bases; junction bases outside the gene matches: 9. This CDR3 is built from 13 residues. Germline CDR1 SQVTM, CDR2 ANQGSEA. DNA for the CDR3: TGCAGCGTAATAACAGGGGTCGGGGAGACCCAGTACTTC. Translation: CSVITGVGETQYF.

This clone was observed a few times. This chain joins TRBV29-1 and TRBJ1-2; 9 nucleotides line up with TRBD1. J was trimmed by 1 base and V by 6 bases; bases with no gene match: 6. The CDR3 runs to 14 residues. Per the germline V gene, CDR1 is SQVTM and CDR2 is ANQGSEA. The CDR3 is CSVVTGGDNYGYTF. CDR3 coding DNA: TGCAGCGTCGTGACAGGGGGGGATAACTATGGCTACACCTTC.